This TCR beta chain was identified during a study of blood T cell repertoires in COVID-19. In the study overall: Spain, Italy and the United States supplied samples that represented acute and convalescent COVID-19.

This clone was observed a handful of times. Original analysis: Scientists estimated how many nucleated cells there were by amplifying reference gene primers. Profiling relied on immunoSEQ multiplex PCR, and the TCRdb table lists in-frame clones only, not all of them. That table gives V, J and clone size, and the DNA gave D and trimming. The sample yields 85,000 to 100,000 clones, over 75% seen once. Material: peripheral blood. The TCR originated in a man aged 60 to 75 with acute or convalescent COVID-19.

The CDR3 here is CAWSHSTGYNSPLHF. The CDR3 coding sequence is TGTGCCTGGAGCCACTCGACAGGATATAATTCACCCCTCCACTTT. The chain combines TRBV30 with TRBJ1-6, with TRBD1 as a possible D gene (6 bases). V lost 3 bases to trimming and J lost 4 bases, with 13 bases between them. CDR1 GTSNPN and CDR2 SVGIG come from the germline V gene (reference sequence). This CDR3 is 15 amino acids long.